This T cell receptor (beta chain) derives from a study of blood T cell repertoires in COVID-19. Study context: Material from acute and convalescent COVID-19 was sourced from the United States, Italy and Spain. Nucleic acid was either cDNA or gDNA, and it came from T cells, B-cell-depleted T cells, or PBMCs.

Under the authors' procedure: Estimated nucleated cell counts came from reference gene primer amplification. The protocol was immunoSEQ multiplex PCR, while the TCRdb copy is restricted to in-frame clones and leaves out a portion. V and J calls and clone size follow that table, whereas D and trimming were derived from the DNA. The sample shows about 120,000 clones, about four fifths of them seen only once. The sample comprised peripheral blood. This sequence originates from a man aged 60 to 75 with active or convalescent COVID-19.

The CDR3 loop reads CASSQPGGRERLNEQFF. CDR3 bases: TGTGCCAGCAGCCAACCTGGCGGGCGGGAGCGATTAAATGAGCAGTTCTTC. The gene calls are TRBV11-2 and TRBJ2-1; 7 bases align to TRBD2. The CDR3 is 17 amino acids. Germline V gives CDR1 SGHAT, CDR2 FQNNGV. V gave up 5 bases and J gave up 7 bases; unmatched junction bases: 17.